The 2 T cell receptor beta chains below were found in one sample sequenced in a study of post-analysis software for immune sequencing data. General study results and limits: Relative to controls, patients had several TRBV segments at higher frequency, with TRBV5-6, TRBV5-1 and TRBV20-1 among these.

The authors incorporated unique molecular identifiers into the TCR beta cDNA libraries. One entry per CDR3 protein, called by TCRdb with MiXCR from the PCR reads. Altogether some 190,000 distinct CDR3 sequences are present, 29% being singletons, with the ten largest covering around 3.7%. What these receptors recognize is not known. Sequencing was done on a sample of blood. Receptors originate from a girl aged 2-17 years with multiple sclerosis.

This clonotype was detected only once. A much larger clone lies a single base off, so this may be a read error. This sequence joins TRBV10-3 and TRBJ1-1; a possible D gene is TRBD1 (5 bases). This CDR3 has 14 residues. The germline V gene encodes CDR1 ENHRY and CDR2 SYGVKD. The CDR3 reads CTISPGLQNTEAFF. Here the CDR3 DNA reads TGTACCATCAGCCCGGGACTACAGAACACTGAAGCTTTCTTT.

In its sample, this clonotype was seen many times. The chain is built from TRBV29-1 and TRBJ2-7; 8 bases map to TRBD2. The CDR3 length is 15 residues. J lost 6 bases, V lost 4 bases, and 14 bases had no gene match. Germline V lookup: CDR1 SQVTM, CDR2 ANQGSEA. Written as DNA, the CDR3 is TGCAGCGTTGGTAAGGGACTAGAACCGGCCAGCGAGCAGTACTTC. Protein: CSVGKGLEPASEQYF.